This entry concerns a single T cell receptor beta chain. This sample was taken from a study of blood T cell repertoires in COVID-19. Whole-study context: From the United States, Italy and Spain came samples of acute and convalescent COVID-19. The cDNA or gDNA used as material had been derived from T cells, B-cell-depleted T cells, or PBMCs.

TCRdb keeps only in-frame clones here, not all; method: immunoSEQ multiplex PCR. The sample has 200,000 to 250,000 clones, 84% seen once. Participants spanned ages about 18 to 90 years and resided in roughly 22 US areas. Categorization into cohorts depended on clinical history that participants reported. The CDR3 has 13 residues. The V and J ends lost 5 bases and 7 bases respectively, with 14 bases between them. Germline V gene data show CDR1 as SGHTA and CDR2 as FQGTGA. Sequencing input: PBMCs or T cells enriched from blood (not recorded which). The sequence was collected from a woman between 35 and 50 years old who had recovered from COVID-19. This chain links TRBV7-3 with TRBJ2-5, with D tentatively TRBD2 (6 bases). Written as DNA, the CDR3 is TGTGCCAGCAGCGTAAGACTAGGAGGGACCCAGTACTTC. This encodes CASSVRLGGTQYF.